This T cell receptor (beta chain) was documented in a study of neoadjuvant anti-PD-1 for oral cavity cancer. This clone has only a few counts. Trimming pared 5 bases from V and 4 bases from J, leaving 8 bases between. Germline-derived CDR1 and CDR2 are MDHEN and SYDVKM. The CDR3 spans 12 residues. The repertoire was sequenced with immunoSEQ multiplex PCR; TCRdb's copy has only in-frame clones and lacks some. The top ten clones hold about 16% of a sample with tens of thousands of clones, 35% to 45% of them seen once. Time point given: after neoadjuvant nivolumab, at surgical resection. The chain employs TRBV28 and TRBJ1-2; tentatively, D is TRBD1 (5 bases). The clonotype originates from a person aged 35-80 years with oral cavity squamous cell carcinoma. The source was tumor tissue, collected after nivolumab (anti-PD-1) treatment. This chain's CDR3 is CASSIGTYGYTF. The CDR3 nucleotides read TGTGCCAGCAGTATCGGGACCTATGGCTACACCTTC.